The clone carrying this T cell receptor (beta chain) was observed once. Its antigen is unidentified. This entry comes from a study of T cells in Graves' hyperthyroidism and ophthalmopathy. Notes on the study in general: Among thyroid clonotypes expanded above 0.001, most also appeared in blood.

The ends were cut back, 1 base at V and 0 bases at J, with 10 bases in the middle. CDR1 is SGHTA and CDR2 is FQGTGA in the germline V gene. This CDR3 has 15 residues. RNA transcripts yielded amplified TCR beta CDR3 regions. Initially, a first-round RT-PCR of the TCR CDR3 employed the HTBI primer set. Each CDR3 protein is one row after TCRdb ran MiXCR on the multiplex PCR reads. The sample records about 540,000 distinct CDR3 sequences, around 45% being singletons. Material for sequencing was peripheral blood or thyroid tissue (not recorded which). The V and J genes are TRBV7-3 and TRBJ2-7, with D perhaps matching TRBD1 (6 bases). This clonotype originated in a woman aged 18-35 years with Graves' hyperthyroidism. CDR3 region: CASSLMGASSYEQYF. CDR3 in DNA: TGTGCCAGCAGCTTAATGGGGGCCAGCTCCTACGAGCAGTACTTC.